This T cell receptor (beta chain) was captured in a study of OX40 agonist ivuxolimab in advanced cancers. General study findings and limits: Doses of 0.1 to 3.0 mg/kg were accompanied by clonal expansion of CD4+ and CD8+ blood T cells by week 6. Not determined was the antigen specificity of the expanded peripheral T cells. At 0.1-3.0 mg/kg, partial responders had clonal expansion among the lowest observed. Low levels of normalized T-cell clonal expansion also appeared in some nonresponders.

CDR1 and CDR2 (germline): SGHDN, FVKESK. This CDR3 is built from 16 residues. Trimming pared 0 bases from V and 4 bases from J, leaving 13 bases between. On this clone itself: Antigen unknown.

The assay was immunoSEQ multiplex PCR, and TCRdb's table has in-frame clones only and misses some. The top ten hold around 18% of the sample, which has about 36,000 clones, under 90% seen once. The receptor was isolated from an adult with an advanced solid tumor such as melanoma, head and neck, liver or kidney cancer. The V gene is TRBV14, the J gene TRBJ2-1; D is possibly TRBD2 (6 bases). The source was CD4+ or CD8+ T cells sorted from blood, collected in a trial of the OX40 agonist ivuxolimab. CDR3: CASSQEEPGLYNEQFF. CDR3 in DNA: TGTGCCAGCAGCCAAGAGGAGCCGGGACTTTACAATGAGCAGTTCTTC. Full variable domain (rest looked up from reference TRBV14 and TRBJ2-1): EAGVTQFPSHSVIEKGQTVTLRCDPISGHDNLYWYRRVMGKEIKFLLHFVKESKQDESGMPNNRFLAERTGGTYSTLKVQPAELEDSGVYFCASSQEEPGLYNEQFFGPGTRLTVL.